Listed below are T cell receptor beta chains from one sample, sequenced in a study of early T cells in non-severe SARS-CoV-2 infection. TCRdb reprocessed the 5' RACE reads via MiXCR and lists one record per CDR3 protein. The sample contains 60,000 to 75,000 distinct CDR3 sequences, around 10% of which appear only once. Sequences were derived from whole blood, sampled at baseline. The receptors were gathered from an adult who was a healthcare worker with PCR-confirmed SARS-CoV-2 infection or an uninfected control (not recorded which). Each CDR3 is given with its conserved first and last residue.

>TRBJ2-1|TRBV6-2/TRBV6-3
CASTLGNEQFF
>TRBJ2-3|TRBV11-1
CASSPGPRLRQYF
>TRBJ2-7|TRBV18
CASSPSAGGTHEQYF
>TRBJ2-1|TRBV12-3/TRBV12-4
CASSPGTSGGAREQFF
>TRBJ2-4|TRBV20-1
CSASVLAKNIQYF
>TRBJ2-2|TRBV7-3
CASSLLGTTRELFF
>TRBJ1-6|TRBV3-1
CASSQVTGGPNSPLHF
>TRBJ2-7|TRBV4-1
CASSHLPGQEDLEQYF
>TRBJ1-2|TRBV5-1
CASSLDSRRDGYTF
>TRBJ2-1|TRBV18
CASSPSGFYNEQFF
>TRBJ2-2|TRBV2
CASRMGQTNTGELFF
>TRBJ2-1|TRBV20-1
CSALPSLGARLKPYNEQFF
>TRBJ2-3|TRBV7-9
CASTQTGLSTDTQYF
>TRBJ2-1|TRBV6-2/TRBV6-3
CASRAPSGRAGYEQFF
>TRBJ1-1|TRBV13
CASSWGTGALDTEAFF
>TRBJ2-1|TRBV20-1
CSARDVASLNEQFF
>TRBJ2-2|TRBV23-1
CASSQIGLAGGRGTGELFF
>TRBJ2-3|TRBV25-1
CASSEYEDTQYF
>TRBJ1-1|TRBV6-5
CASLRREDTEAFF
>TRBJ2-6|TRBV28
CASSSPGANVLTF
>TRBJ2-1|TRBV11-3
CASSFLGFPQFF
>TRBJ2-5|TRBV3-1
CASSPRLAEETQYF
>TRBJ1-2|TRBV9
CASSVGVYGYTF
>TRBJ1-1|TRBV11-2
CASSLEGTGSTEAFF
>TRBJ2-7|TRBV11-2
CATSGAYEQYF
>TRBJ1-1|TRBV6-1
CASSVTGNAEAFF
>TRBJ2-7|TRBV20-1
CSAQDGGIDEQYF
>TRBJ2-1|TRBV3-1
CASSQATLRGAYNEQFF
>TRBJ1-2|TRBV7-2
CASSRDTVYGYTF
>TRBJ2-3|TRBV30
CAWSVRLPTDTQYF
>TRBJ1-1|TRBV14
CASSQTGVSAEAFF
>TRBJ1-4|TRBV30
CAWSTGLVNEKLFF
>TRBJ1-2|TRBV6-7
CASPVGYTF
>TRBJ1-2|TRBV5-6
CASSFRFYGYTF
>TRBJ1-2|TRBV6-1
CTSSDEAGSNYGYTF
>TRBJ2-4|TRBV19
CASSTLAGAWDIQYF
>TRBJ2-1|TRBV18
CASSPGVAGYYEQFF
>TRBJ1-5|TRBV6-1
CASRRDRNQPQHF
>TRBJ2-7|TRBV28
CASSFSNSYEQYF
>TRBJ2-1|TRBV19
CASSISSGSDGQFF
>TRBJ2-5|TRBV12-3/TRBV12-4
CASSRWEQETQYF
>TRBJ1-1|TRBV29-1
CSTSDSTEAFF